This T cell receptor beta chain came from a study of cytomegalovirus exposure and HLA in healthy donors. Study background: An analysis done earlier identified 100 million to 140 million unique TCR beta sequences from about 180 million T cells.

Concerning this clone: Its matching antigen is unknown.

Vbeta (60) and Jbeta (13) primers were used in the PCR. Sequenced by immunoSEQ multiplex PCR; TCRdb stores in-frame clones only, minus some. The sample consists of 85,000 to 100,000 clones, around 83% of them appearing once. CDR3 length: 15 residues. The V segment lost 3 bases and the J segment 4 bases; nucleotides outside the gene matches: 4. CDR1 is SNHLY and CDR2 is FYNNEI in the germline V gene. Study-wide findings and caveats: The investigators catalogued under 200 TCR beta chains as cytomegalovirus-associated.

This sequence was found in a female donor in good health and CMV-seropositive. The chain employs TRBV2 and TRBJ2-3; 10 nucleotides line up with TRBD1. Source material: PBMCs. CDR3 coding DNA: TGTGCCAGCAGTGAGATCGGACAGGGGGCAGATACGCAGTATTTT. It translates to CASSEIGQGADTQYF.